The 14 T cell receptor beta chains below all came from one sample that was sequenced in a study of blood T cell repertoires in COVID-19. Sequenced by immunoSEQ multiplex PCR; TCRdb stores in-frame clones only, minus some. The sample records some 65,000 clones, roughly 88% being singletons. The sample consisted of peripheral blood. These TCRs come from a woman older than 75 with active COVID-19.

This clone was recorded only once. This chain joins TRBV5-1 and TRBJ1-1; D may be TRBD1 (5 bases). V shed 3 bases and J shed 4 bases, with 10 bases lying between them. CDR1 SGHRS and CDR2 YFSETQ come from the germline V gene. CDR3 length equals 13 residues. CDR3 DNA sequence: TGCGCCAGCAGCTCTATGGGGCGCACTGAAGCTTTCTTT. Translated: CASSSMGRTEAFF.

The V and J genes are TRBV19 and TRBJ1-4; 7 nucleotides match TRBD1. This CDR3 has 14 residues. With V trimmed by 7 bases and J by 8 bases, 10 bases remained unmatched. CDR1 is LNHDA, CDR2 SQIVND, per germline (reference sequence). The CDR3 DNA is TGTGCCAGTACCCTGGGACAGAAGGAGGAAAAACTGTTTTTT. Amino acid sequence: CASTLGQKEEKLFF.

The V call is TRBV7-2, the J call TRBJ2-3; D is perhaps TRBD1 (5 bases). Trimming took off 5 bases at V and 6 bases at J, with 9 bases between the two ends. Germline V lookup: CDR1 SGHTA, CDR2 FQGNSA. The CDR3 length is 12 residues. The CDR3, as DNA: TGTGCCAGCAGCAGGGGTGGGGATACGCAGTATTTT. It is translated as CASSRGGDTQYF. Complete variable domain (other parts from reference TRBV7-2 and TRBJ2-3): GAGVSQSPSNKVTEKGKDVELRCDPISGHTALYWYRQSLGQGLEFLIYFQGNSAPDKSGLPSDRFSAERTGGSVSTLTIQRTQQEDSAVYLCASSRGGDTQYFGPGTRLTVL.

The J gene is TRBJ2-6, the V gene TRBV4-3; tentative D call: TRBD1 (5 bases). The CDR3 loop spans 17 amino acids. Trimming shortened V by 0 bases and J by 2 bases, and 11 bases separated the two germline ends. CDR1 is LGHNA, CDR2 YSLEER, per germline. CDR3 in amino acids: CASSQDIGAAGANVLTF. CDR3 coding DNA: TGCGCCAGCAGCCAAGATATTGGGGCGGCTGGGGCCAACGTCCTGACTTTC.

The CDR3 protein is CASSPGLAGIKTQYF. The DNA for the CDR3 is TGTGCCAGCAGTCCTGGACTAGCGGGGATAAAGACCCAGTACTTC. This rearrangement joins TRBV28 to TRBJ2-5; the match to TRBD2 covers 12 bases. The ends lost 5 bases at V and 6 bases at J; junction bases unmatched: 7. The CDR3 is 15 amino acids. Germline V gene data show CDR1 as MDHEN and CDR2 as SYDVKM.

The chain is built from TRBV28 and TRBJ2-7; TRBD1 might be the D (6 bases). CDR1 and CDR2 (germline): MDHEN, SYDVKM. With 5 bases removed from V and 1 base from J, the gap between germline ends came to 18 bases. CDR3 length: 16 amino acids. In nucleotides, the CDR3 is TGTGCCAGCAGTATGCCTCCCAGGGGCCTATCCTACGAGCAGTACTTC. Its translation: CASSMPPRGLSYEQYF.

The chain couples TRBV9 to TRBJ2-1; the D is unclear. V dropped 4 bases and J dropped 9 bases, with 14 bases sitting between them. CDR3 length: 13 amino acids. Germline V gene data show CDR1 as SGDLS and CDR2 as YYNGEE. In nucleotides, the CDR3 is TGTGCCAGCAGCCGTTCGGTAGTACCTGAGCAGTTCTTC. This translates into CASSRSVVPEQFF.

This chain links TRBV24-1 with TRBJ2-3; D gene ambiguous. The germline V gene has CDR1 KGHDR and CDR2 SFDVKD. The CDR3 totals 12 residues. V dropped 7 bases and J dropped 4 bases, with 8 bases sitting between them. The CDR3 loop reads CATSTGPDTQYF. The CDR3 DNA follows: TGTGCCACCAGCACTGGGCCAGATACGCAGTATTTT.

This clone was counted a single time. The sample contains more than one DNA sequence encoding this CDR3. The CDR3 here is CASSPLSGGTDTQYF. CDR3 nucleotides: TGCGCCAGCAGCCCCTTAAGCGGGGGAACAGATACGCAGTATTTT. The chain employs TRBV5-1 and TRBJ2-3; 8 nucleotides agree with TRBD2. The V and J ends lost 4 bases and 3 bases, in that order; junction bases with no gene match: 7. This CDR3 spans 15 amino acids. Germline values: CDR1 SGHRS, CDR2 YFSETQ. Full variable domain (outside the CDR3, taken from reference TRBV5-1 and TRBJ2-3): KAGVTQTPRYLIKTRGQQVTLSCSPISGHRSVSWYQQTPGQGLQFLFEYFSETQRNKGNFPGRFSGRQFSNSRSEMNVSTLELGDSALYLCASSPLSGGTDTQYFGPGTRLTVL.

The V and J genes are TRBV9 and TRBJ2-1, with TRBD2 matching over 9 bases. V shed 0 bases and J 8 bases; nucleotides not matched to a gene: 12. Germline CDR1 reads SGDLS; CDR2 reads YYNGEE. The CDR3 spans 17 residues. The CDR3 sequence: CASSVGVDSGGSDEQFF. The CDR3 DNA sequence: TGTGCCAGCAGCGTAGGGGTGGATAGCGGGGGAAGCGATGAGCAGTTCTTC.

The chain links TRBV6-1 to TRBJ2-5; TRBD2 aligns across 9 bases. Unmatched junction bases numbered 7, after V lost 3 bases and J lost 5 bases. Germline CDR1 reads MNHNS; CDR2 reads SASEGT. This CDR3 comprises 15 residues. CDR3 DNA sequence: TGTGCCAGCAGTGATAAGGTAGCGGGGGAGGAGACCCAGTACTTC. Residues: CASSDKVAGEETQYF.

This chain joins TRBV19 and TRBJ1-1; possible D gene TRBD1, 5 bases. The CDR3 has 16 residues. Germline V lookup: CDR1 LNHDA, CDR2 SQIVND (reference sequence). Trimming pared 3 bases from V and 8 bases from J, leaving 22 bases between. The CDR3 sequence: CASSIPTNLGGREAFF. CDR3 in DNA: TGTGCCAGTAGTATCCCGACAAACCTCGGGGGACGGGAAGCTTTCTTT.

For the CDR3, the DNA is TGTGCCAGCAGCTCCCCTGCGGGGGCCCTTTCGAACACCGGGGAGCTGTTTTTT. Translated, it gives CASSSPAGALSNTGELFF. The gene calls are TRBV7-6 and TRBJ2-2; the D gene is possibly TRBD2 (7 bases). This CDR3 spans 18 amino acids. CDR1 is SGHVS, CDR2 FNYEAQ, per germline. V dropped 4 bases and J dropped 0 bases, with 18 bases sitting between them. Complete variable domain (other parts from reference TRBV7-6 and TRBJ2-2): GAGVSQSPRYKVTKRGQDVALRCDPISGHVSLYWYRQALGQGPEFLTYFNYEAQQDKSGLPNDRFSAERPEGSISTLTIQRTEQRDSAMYRCASSSPAGALSNTGELFFGEGSRLTVL.

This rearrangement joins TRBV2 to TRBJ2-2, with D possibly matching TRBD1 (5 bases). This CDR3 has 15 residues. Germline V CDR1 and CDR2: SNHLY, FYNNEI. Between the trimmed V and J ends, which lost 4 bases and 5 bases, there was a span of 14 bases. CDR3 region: CASSGRQINTGELFF. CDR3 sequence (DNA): TGTGCCAGCAGTGGAAGACAGATAAATACCGGGGAGCTGTTTTTT.